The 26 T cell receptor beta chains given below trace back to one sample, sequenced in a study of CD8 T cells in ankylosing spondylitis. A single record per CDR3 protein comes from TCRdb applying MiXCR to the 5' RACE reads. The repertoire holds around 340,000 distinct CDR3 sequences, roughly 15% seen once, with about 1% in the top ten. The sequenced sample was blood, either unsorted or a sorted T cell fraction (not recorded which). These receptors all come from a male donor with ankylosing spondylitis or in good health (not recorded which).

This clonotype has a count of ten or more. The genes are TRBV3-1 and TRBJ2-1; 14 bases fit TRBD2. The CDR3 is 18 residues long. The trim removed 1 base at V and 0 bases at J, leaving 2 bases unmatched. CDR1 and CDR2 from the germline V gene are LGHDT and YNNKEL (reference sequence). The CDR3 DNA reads TGTGCCAGCAGCCAAGGACTAGCGGGGGGGAGCTCCTACAATGAGCAGTTCTTC. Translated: CASSQGLAGGSSYNEQFF.

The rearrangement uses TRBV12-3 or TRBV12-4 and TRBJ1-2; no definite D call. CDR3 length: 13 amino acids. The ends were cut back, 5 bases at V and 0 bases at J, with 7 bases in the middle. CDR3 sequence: CASSAGPNYGYTF. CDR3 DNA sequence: TGTGCCAGCAGTGCGGGCCCTAACTATGGCTACACCTTC.

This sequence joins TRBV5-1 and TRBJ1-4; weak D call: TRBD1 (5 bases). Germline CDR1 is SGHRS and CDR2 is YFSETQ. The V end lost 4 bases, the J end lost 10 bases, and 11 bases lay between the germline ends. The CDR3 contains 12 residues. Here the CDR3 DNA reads TGCGCCAGCAGCCAGGGCGGCGGAAAACTGTTTTTT. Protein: CASSQGGGKLFF. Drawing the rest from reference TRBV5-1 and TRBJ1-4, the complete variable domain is KAGVTQTPRYLIKTRGQQVTLSCSPISGHRSVSWYQQTPGQGLQFLFEYFSETQRNKGNFPGRFSGRQFSNSRSEMNVSTLELGDSALYLCASSQGGGKLFFGSGTQLSVL.

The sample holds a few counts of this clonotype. This chain's CDR3 is CASSYRDQPQHF. The CDR3 nucleotides read TGTGCCAGCAGTTACAGGGATCAGCCCCAGCATTTT. V gene TRBV27 combines with J gene TRBJ1-5; maybe TRBD1 (6 bases). Germline CDR1 is MNHEY and CDR2 is SMNVEV (reference sequence). The CDR3 has 12 residues. With 4 bases removed from V and 5 bases from J, the gap between germline ends came to 6 bases.

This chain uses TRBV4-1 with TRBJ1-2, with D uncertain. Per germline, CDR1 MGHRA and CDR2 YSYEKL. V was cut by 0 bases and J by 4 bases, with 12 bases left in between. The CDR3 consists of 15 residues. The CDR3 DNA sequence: TGCGCCAGCAGCCAAGATGAGAACAGAGTCTATGGCTACACCTTC. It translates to CASSQDENRVYGYTF.

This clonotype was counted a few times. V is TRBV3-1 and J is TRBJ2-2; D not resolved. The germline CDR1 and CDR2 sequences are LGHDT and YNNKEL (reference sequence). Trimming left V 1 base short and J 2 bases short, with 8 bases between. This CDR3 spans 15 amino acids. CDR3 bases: TGTGCCAGCAGCCAAGGGATCAGCAACACCGGGGAGCTGTTTTTT. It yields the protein CASSQGISNTGELFF. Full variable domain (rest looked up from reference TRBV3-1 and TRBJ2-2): DTAVSQTPKYLVTQMGNDKSIKCEQNLGHDTMYWYKQDSKKFLKIMFSYNNKELIINETVPNRFSPKSPDKAHLNLHINSLELGDSAVYFCASSQGISNTGELFFGEGSRLTVL.

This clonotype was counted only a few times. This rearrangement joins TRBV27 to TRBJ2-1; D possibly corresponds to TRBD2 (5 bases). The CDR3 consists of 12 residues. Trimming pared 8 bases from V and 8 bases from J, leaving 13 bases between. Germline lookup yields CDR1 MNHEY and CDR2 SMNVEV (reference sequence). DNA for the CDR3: TGTGCCAGCGGCCTAGCTAGGTATGAGCAGTTCTTC. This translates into CASGLARYEQFF.

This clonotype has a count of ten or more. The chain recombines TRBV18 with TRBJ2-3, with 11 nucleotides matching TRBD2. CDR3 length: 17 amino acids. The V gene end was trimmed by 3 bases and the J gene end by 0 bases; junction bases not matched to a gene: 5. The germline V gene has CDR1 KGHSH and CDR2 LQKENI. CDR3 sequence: CASSPLAGGTSTDTQYF. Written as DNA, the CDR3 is TGTGCCAGCTCACCTCTAGCGGGAGGAACTAGCACAGATACGCAGTATTTT.

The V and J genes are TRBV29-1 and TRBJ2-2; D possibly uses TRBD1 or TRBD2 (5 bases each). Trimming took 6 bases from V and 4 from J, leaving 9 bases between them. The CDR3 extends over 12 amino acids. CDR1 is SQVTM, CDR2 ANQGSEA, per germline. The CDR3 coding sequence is TGCAGCGTCGGGACGAGCACCGGGGAGCTGTTTTTT. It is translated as CSVGTSTGELFF.

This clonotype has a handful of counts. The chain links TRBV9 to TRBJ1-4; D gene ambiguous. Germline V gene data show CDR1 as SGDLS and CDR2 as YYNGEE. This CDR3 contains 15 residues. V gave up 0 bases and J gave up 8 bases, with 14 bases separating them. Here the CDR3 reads CASSVEGRAREKLFF. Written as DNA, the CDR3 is TGTGCCAGCAGCGTAGAAGGGAGGGCGCGAGAAAAACTGTTTTTT.

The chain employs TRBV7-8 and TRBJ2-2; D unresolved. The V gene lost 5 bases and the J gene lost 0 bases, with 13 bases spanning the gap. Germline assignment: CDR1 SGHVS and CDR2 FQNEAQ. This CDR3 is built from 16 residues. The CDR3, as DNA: TGTGCCAGCAGCCCTCGGAATTTCGCGAACACCGGGGAGCTGTTTTTT. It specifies CASSPRNFANTGELFF.

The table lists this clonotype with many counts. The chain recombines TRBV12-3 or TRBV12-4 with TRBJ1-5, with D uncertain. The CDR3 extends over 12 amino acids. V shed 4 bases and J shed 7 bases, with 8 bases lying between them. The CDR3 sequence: CASSSGLQPQHF. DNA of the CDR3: TGTGCCAGCAGTTCTGGGTTGCAGCCCCAGCATTTT.

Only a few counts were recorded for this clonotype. The chain's CDR3 is CASRTGGTEAFF. CDR3 DNA: TGTGCCAGCAGGACAGGGGGCACTGAAGCTTTCTTT. The chain carries TRBV2 and TRBJ1-1; 9 nucleotides agree with TRBD1. Germline-derived CDR1 and CDR2 are SNHLY and FYNNEI. The CDR3 covers 12 residues. The V segment lost 6 bases and the J segment 4 bases; nucleotides outside the gene matches: 0. Based on the CDR3 plus reference TRBV2 and TRBJ1-1, the full variable domain is EPEVTQTPSHQVTQMGQEVILRCVPISNHLYFYWYRQILGQKVEFLVSFYNNEISEKSEIFDDQFSVERPDGSNFTLKIRSTKLEDSAMYFCASRTGGTEAFFGQGTRLTVV.

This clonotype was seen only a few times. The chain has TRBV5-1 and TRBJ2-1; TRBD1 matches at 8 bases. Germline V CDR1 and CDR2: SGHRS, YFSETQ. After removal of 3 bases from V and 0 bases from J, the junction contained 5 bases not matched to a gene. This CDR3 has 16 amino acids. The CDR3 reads CASSSHGQGSYNEQFF. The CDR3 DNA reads TGCGCCAGCAGCTCACACGGACAGGGCTCCTACAATGAGCAGTTCTTC.

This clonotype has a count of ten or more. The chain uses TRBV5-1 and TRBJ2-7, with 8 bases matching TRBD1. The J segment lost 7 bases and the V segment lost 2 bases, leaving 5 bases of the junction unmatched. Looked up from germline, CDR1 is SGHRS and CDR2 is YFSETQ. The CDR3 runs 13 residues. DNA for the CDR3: TGCGCCAGCAGCTTACCAGGGGGCGCAGAGCAGTACTTC. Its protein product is CASSLPGGAEQYF.

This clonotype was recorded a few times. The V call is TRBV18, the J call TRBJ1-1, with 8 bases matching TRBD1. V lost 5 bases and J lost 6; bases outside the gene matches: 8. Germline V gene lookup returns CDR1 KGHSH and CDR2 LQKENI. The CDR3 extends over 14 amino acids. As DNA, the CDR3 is TGTGCCAGCTCAGTACACAGGGGGATCGCTGAAGCTTTCTTT. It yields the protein CASSVHRGIAEAFF.

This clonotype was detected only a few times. Written as DNA, the CDR3 is TGTGCCATCAGTGGGCCGAATGAGCAGTTCTTC. Protein: CAISGPNEQFF. V is TRBV10-3 and J is TRBJ2-1, with unresolved D. The germline V gene has CDR1 ENHRY and CDR2 SYGVKD. The CDR3 is 11 amino acids. V lost 4 bases and J lost 7, with 5 bases in between.

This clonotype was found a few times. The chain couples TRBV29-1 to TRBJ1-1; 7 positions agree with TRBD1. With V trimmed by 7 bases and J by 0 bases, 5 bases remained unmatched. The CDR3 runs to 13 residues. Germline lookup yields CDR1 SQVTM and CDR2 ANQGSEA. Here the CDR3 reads CSGIGQVNTEAFF. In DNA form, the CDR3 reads TGCAGCGGAATCGGACAGGTGAACACTGAAGCTTTCTTT.

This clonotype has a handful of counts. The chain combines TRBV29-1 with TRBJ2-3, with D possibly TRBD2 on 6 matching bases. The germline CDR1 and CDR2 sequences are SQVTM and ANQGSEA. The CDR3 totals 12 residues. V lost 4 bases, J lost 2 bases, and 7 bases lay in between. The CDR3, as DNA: TGCAGCGTTGGCGGGATCACAGATACGCAGTATTTT. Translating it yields CSVGGITDTQYF.

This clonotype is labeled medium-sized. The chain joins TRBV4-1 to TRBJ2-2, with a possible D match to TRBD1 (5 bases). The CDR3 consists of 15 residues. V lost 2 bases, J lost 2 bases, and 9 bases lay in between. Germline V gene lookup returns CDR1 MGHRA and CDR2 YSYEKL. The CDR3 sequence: CASSQIDSNTGELFF. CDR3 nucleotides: TGCGCCAGCAGCCAAATAGACAGTAACACCGGGGAGCTGTTTTTT.

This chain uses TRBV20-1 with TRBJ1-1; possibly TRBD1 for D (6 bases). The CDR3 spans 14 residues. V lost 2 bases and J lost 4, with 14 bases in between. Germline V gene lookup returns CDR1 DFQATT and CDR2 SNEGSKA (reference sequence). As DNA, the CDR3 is TGCAGTGCTAGACAAGGGGGATCGGGCACTGAAGCTTTCTTT. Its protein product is CSARQGGSGTEAFF.

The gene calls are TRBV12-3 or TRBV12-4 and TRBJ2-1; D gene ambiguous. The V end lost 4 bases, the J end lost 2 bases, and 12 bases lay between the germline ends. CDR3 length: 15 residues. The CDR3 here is CASSYRAGTYNEQFF. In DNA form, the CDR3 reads TGTGCCAGCAGTTATAGGGCAGGAACCTACAATGAGCAGTTCTTC.

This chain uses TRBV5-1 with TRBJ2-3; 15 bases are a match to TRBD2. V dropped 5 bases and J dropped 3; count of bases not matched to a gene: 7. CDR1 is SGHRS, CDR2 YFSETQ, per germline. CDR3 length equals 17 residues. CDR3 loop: CASRAGLAGGRTDTQYF. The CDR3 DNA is TGCGCCAGCAGGGCGGGACTAGCGGGAGGACGGACAGATACGCAGTATTTT.

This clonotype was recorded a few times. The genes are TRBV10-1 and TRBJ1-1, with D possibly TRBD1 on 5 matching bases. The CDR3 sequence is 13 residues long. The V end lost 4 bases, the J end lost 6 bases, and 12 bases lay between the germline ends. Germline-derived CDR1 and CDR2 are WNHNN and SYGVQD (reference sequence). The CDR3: CASSGAGRSEAFF. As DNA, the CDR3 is TGCGCCAGCAGTGGGGCAGGGCGTTCTGAAGCTTTCTTT.

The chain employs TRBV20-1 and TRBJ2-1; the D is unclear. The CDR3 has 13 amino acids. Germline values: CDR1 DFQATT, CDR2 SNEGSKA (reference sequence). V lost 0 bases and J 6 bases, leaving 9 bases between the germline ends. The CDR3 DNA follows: TGCAGTGCTAGAGATCCACTAACCAATGAGCAGTTCTTC. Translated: CSARDPLTNEQFF.

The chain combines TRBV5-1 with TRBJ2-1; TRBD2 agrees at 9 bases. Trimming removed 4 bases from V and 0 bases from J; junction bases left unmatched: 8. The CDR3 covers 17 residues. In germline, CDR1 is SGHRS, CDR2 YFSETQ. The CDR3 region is CASSLTSGSSSYNEQFF. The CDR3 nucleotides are TGCGCCAGCAGCCTCACTAGCGGGTCGAGCTCCTACAATGAGCAGTTCTTC. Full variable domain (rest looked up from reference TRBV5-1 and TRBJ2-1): KAGVTQTPRYLIKTRGQQVTLSCSPISGHRSVSWYQQTPGQGLQFLFEYFSETQRNKGNFPGRFSGRQFSNSRSEMNVSTLELGDSALYLCASSLTSGSSSYNEQFFGPGTRLTVL.